This T cell receptor beta chain originates from a study of blood T cell repertoires in COVID-19. Study information: Samples representing acute and convalescent COVID-19 were sourced from the United States, Italy and Spain. The analysed material was cDNA or gDNA that came from T cells, B-cell-depleted T cells, or PBMCs.

Methods used by the authors: For nucleated cells, counts were estimated from reference gene primer amplification. Profiling relied on immunoSEQ multiplex PCR, and the TCRdb table lists in-frame clones only, not all of them. From that table come the V and J calls and clone size; the DNA was used to work out D and trimming. The sample shows more than 400,000 clones, over 75% of them seen only once. Trimming took 3 bases from V and 5 from J, leaving 19 bases between them. The CDR3 is 16 amino acids. CDR1 and CDR2 (germline): MDHEN, SYDVKM. Sequenced material: peripheral blood. This receptor was identified in a human donor in a cohort sampled during active COVID-19. The genes are TRBV28 and TRBJ2-5, with D maybe TRBD1 (5 bases). In DNA, the CDR3 is TGTGCCAGCAGTTTTCAGTCAACCCGGACATGGGAGACCCAGTACTTC. This gives the protein CASSFQSTRTWETQYF.